This T cell receptor (beta chain) was recorded in a study of T cells in Graves' hyperthyroidism and ophthalmopathy. General observations from the study: Ophthalmopathy was told apart from stable hyperthyroidism by a 13 V-J model.

This clonotype showed up just a few times. No antigen is known for it. This CDR3 has 14 amino acids. Trimming left V 7 bases short and J 0 bases short, with 16 bases between. CDR1 is DFQATT, CDR2 SNEGSKA, per germline (reference sequence). From RNA transcripts, TCR beta CDR3 regions were amplified. HTBI primers drove first-round RT-PCR of the TCR CDR3. One entry per CDR3 protein results from TCRdb running MiXCR on the multiplex PCR reads. The sample has 500,000 to 650,000 distinct CDR3 sequences; approximately 15% are singletons. With duration under 3 months, ophthalmopathy was active: Clinical Activity Score at least 3, NOSPECS at least 4. Investigators excluded patients with uncontrolled infection, other autoimmune disease, pregnancy or lactation.

This chain links TRBV20-1 with TRBJ2-7; the D gene is possibly TRBD1 (6 bases). The sequencing input was blood. The source of this sequence is a woman aged 45-65 years with Graves' ophthalmopathy. Here the CDR3 DNA reads TGCAGTGGCATAGACAGGATTCCCTCCTACGAGCAGTACTTC. It codes for CSGIDRIPSYEQYF.